This T cell receptor (beta chain) was found in a study of vaccination and CD4 T cells after COVID-19 (dated 2022 in TCRdb). At the level of the whole study: Convalescent patients had a positive SARS-CoV-2 result on nasal swab PCR, and of these patients, several had mild disease and one had severe disease. The spike-specific CD4+ TCR repertoire was compared before and after mRNA vaccination in approximately 9 COVID-19 convalescent patients and a few infection-naive healthy vaccine recipients. The convalescent cohort comprised six males and four females, including two Hispanic individuals, seven Caucasians, two Asians and one multiracial person. Post-COVID blood samples from convalescent patients were collected a median of around 110 days after diagnosis, with a range of roughly 30 to 170 days. Participants received two doses of either the Pfizer-BioNTech BNT162b2 vaccine (n=8) or the Moderna mRNA-1273 vaccine (n=2). Post-vaccine blood samples were obtained a median of around 67 days after the second vaccine dose, with a range of roughly 14 to 241 days. Control cultures received a CEFX viral epitope pool as the positive control, an HIV-1 Nef peptide pool as the negative control, or no peptide. Overlapping spike peptide pools from SARS-CoV-2 and from the common cold coronaviruses HCoV-NL63, HCoV-OC43 and HCoV-229E were used as culture stimuli. General findings and caveats noted by the study authors: The study included relatively few convalescent patients and did not analyze early timepoints after natural infection. In convalescent patients, nearly all vaccine-specific clones (304 of 307) were found to be mono-reactive for SARS-CoV-2 spike rather than cross-reactive with common cold coronaviruses. Although the median number of SARS-CoV-2-reactive clonotypes went up from roughly 20 after infection to around 39 after vaccination, the increase was not significant. Among the post-vaccine SARS-CoV-2-reactive clones in convalescent patients, a median approximately 90% showed up only after vaccination, which suggests vaccine-specific priming.

From its cysteine to its phenylalanine, the CDR3 spans 17 amino acids. The entry retains the CDR3 DNA only, 51 bases that are in frame from base 1. Library preparation employed PCR. DNA from cultured CD4+ T cells was subjected to TCR sequencing with the Oncomine TCR Beta short-read assay at the Johns Hopkins FTIC core. The QIAamp micro DNA kit was used to extract genomic DNA from the cultured CD4+ T cells. Oncomine TCR Beta libraries from cultured CD4+ T cells were pooled with unique dual indexes and sequenced on an Illumina iSeq 100. Per the original workflow: Non-productive sequences were removed, and CDR3s not starting with C, not ending with F or W, or shorter than 7 amino acids were discarded. Antigen-specific clonotypes were identified with the MANAFEST web application by comparing peptide-stimulated wells with reference and other culture wells. An FDR below 0.05, an odds ratio above 5, and a productive frequency above 0.1% in at least two of three replicate wells were required for clones to be considered positive. A clonotype was classed as cross-reactive if the clonotype showed significant expansion both in SARS-CoV-2 spike wells and in at least one common cold coronavirus spike condition. Using R version 3.6.1, CDR3 homology was evaluated through Levenshtein distances (stringdist) along with unrooted phylogenetic trees (ape). TCRdb ran its own pipeline on the public reads, namely fastp trimming at Q25 and MiXCR clone calling, and kept in-frame beta chains. Each entry merges the rows of one CDR3 protein and shows their most common DNA and genes. TCRdb's processing, not the study's, gives the V and J calls here. The sample table contains over 10,000 distinct CDR3 sequences; only one count was recorded for about 43% of them. Jointly, the top ten make up roughly 9.1% of the sample.

Note on this clonotype: No antigen is known for it. No base quality values were provided; no much bigger clone lies one nucleotide off.

This specimen's treatment or condition label, per the study, means: approximately nine-day PBMC culture with coronavirus spike peptide pools or control peptides (ViraFEST assay). The ViraFEST assay, used in the study, expanded antigen-specific T cells with peptide pools and then identified the expanded clonotypes through TCR sequencing. Positive SARS-CoV-2 PCR tests in the convalescent patients dated from March to December 2020, before Alpha, Beta and Delta variants emerged in the United States. PBMCs were cultured at about 2 million per well in IMDM supplemented with approximately 5% human AB serum and roughly 10 IU/ml IL-2, with about 10 ug/ml peptide pools added. On days 3 and 7, half of the culture medium was replaced with fresh IL-2-containing medium. CD4+ T cells were isolated after roughly 9 days of culture through negative selection using the EasySep CD4+ T cell isolation kit. Ficoll-Paque Plus gradient centrifugation was used to isolate PBMCs from whole blood, and the isolated PBMCs were then either used fresh or cryopreserved at -140C. Each culture condition was generally run in triplicate wells.

The sequenced material came from CD4+ T cells from blood, cultured in vitro. Rearrangement joined TRBV21-1 to TRBJ2-3; the table gives TRBD1 as D, unverified against the DNA. TRBV21-1 is a recognized pseudogene. The receptor was isolated from a human donor who had recovered from COVID-19. The encoded CDR3 is CASSPLITRGGTDTQYF. The DNA sequence reads TGTGCCAGCAGCCCTCTGATTACGCGGGGGGGCACAGATACGCAGTATTTT.